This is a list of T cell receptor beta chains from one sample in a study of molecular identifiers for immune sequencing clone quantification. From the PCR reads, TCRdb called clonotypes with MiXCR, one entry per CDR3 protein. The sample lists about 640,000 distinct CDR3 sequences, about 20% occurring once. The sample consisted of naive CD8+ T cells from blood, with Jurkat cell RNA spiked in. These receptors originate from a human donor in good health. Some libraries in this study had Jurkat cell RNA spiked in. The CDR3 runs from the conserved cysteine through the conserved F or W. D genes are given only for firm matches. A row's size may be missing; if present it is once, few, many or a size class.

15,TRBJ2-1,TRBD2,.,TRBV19,CASSISGGDYNEQFF,TGTGCCAGTAGTATTAGCGGGGGGGACTACAATGAGCAGTTCTTC
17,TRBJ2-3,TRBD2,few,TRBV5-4,CASSLGSGGAGTDTQYF,TGTGCCAGCAGCTTAGGTAGCGGGGGGGCCGGCACAGATACGCAGTATTTT
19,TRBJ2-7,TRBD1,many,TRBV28,CASSSYVPGQTRPLYEQYF,TGTGCCAGCAGTTCTTATGTACCGGGACAGACCCGGCCCCTCTACGAGCAGTACTTC
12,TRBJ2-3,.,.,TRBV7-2,CASSATSDTQYF,TGTGCCAGCAGCGCGACTAGTGATACGCAGTATTTT
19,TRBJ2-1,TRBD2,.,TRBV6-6,CASSHSRTSGRGEYNEQFF,TGTGCCAGCAGCCACTCGAGGACTAGCGGGAGGGGGGAGTACAATGAGCAGTTCTTC
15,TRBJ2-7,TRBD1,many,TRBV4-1,CASSHPGTGPSEQYF,TGCGCCAGCAGCCACCCCGGGACAGGGCCTTCAGAGCAGTACTTC
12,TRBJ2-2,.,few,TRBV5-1,CATTQPTGELFF,TGCGCCACCACTCAACCGACCGGGGAGCTGTTTTTT
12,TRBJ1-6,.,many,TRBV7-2,CASSFNNSPLHF,TGTGCCAGCAGCTTTAATAATTCACCCCTCCACTTT
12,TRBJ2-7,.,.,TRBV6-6,CASSYRPSKQYF,TGTGCCAGCAGTTACCGACCCAGCAAGCAGTACTTC
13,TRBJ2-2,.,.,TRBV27,CASSLFNTGELFF,TGTGCCAGCAGTTTGTTCAACACCGGGGAGCTGTTTTTT
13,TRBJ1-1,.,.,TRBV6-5,CASSVPGNTEAFF,TGTGCCAGCAGTGTACCAGGGAACACTGAAGCTTTCTTT
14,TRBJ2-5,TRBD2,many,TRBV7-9,CASSRGGGVETQYF,TGTGCCAGCAGCCGCGGCGGGGGTGTAGAGACCCAGTACTTC
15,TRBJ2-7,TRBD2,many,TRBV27,CASRMTSGSPYEQYF,TGTGCCAGCAGGATGACTAGCGGGAGCCCCTACGAGCAGTACTTC
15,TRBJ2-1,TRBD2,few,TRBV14,CASSHSGASYNEQFF,TGTGCCAGCAGCCATAGCGGGGCCTCCTACAATGAGCAGTTCTTC
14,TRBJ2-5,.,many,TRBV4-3,CASKADGGGETQYF,TGCGCCAGCAAGGCGGACGGAGGGGGAGAGACCCAGTACTTC
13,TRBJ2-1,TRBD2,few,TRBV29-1,CSVGLAGPNEQFF,TGCAGCGTTGGACTAGCGGGGCCCAATGAGCAGTTCTTC
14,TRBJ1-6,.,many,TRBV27,CASSSRQDYSPLHF,TGTGCCAGCAGTTCACGACAGGACTATTCACCCCTCCACTTT
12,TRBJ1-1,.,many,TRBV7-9,CASSLGQVEAFF,TGTGCCAGCAGCTTAGGACAGGTTGAAGCTTTCTTT
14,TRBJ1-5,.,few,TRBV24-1,CATSGTVIDQPQHF,TGTGCCACCAGTGGGACAGTTATCGATCAGCCCCAGCATTTT
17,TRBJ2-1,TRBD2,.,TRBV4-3,CASSQDWLAGGYNEQFF,TGCGCCAGCAGCCAAGACTGGCTAGCGGGTGGGTACAATGAGCAGTTCTTC
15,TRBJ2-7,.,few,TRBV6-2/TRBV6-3,CASSYRQGHSYEQYF,TGTGCCAGCAGTTACAGGCAGGGGCACTCCTACGAGCAGTACTTC
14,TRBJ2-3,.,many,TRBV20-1,CSAILPDSTDTQYF,TGCAGTGCTATCTTGCCGGACAGCACAGATACGCAGTATTTT
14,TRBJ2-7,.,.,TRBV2,CASSEAGTQIEQYF,TGTGCCAGCAGTGAAGCAGGGACCCAGATCGAGCAGTACTTC
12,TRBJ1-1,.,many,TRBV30,CAWIRAGAEAFF,TGTGCCTGGATACGTGCAGGAGCTGAAGCTTTCTTT
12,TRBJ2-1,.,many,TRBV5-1,CASRYRGNEQFF,TGCGCCAGCAGGTACCGGGGCAATGAGCAGTTCTTC
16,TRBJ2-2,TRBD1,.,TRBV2,CASSDDRGRNTGELFF,TGTGCCAGCAGTGATGACAGGGGGAGGAACACCGGGGAGCTGTTTTTT
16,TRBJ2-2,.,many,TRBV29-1,CSVVPSGTRQTGELFF,TGCAGCGTTGTCCCTTCCGGGACACGACAGACCGGGGAGCTGTTTTTT
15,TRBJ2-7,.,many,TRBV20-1,CSARPFSTDSYEQYF,TGCAGTGCTAGACCCTTCTCGACGGATTCCTACGAGCAGTACTTC
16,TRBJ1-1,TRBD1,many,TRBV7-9,CASSSVAGQGASQAFF,TGTGCCAGCAGCTCCGTTGCAGGGCAGGGGGCGTCCCAAGCTTTCTTT
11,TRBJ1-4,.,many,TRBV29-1,CSTGEGEKLFF,TGCAGCACTGGGGAGGGTGAAAAACTGTTTTTT
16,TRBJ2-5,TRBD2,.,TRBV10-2,CASTREAGGGGETQYF,TGCGCCAGCACTCGAGAGGCGGGGGGCGGAGGAGAGACCCAGTACTTC
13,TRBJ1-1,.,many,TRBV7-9,CASSPVFYTEAFF,TGTGCCAGCAGCCCCGTATTCTACACTGAAGCTTTCTTT
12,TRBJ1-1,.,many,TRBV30,CAWIGLGTEAFF,TGTGCCTGGATAGGGCTTGGCACTGAAGCTTTCTTT
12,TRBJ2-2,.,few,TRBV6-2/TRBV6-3,CASSRVYGELFF,TGTGCCAGCTCGCGGGTTTACGGGGAGCTGTTTTTT
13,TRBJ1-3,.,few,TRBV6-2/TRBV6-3,CASSYIRRDTIYF,TGTGCCAGCAGTTACATCCGGCGAGACACCATATATTTT
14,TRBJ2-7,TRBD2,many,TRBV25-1,CASSEWEGLGEQYF,TGTGCCAGCAGTGAATGGGAGGGGTTGGGTGAGCAGTACTTC